This TCR beta chain was profiled in a study of T cell responses to AZD1222 COVID-19 vaccine (dated by TCRdb to the early 2020s). As for the study more broadly: Because spike-specific TCR depth and breadth did not differ between the two schedules, AZD1222 recipients who got a second dose at roughly 4 weeks were pooled with those who got a second dose at roughly 12 weeks. TCR sequencing covered fewer than 250 trial participants: nearly 210 given two doses of AZD1222 and about 26 given two doses of MenACWY control vaccine. Trial participants were enrolled by age into subgroups of 18-55, 56-69 and 70-plus years, and around 150, 29 and 61 TCR-sequenced participants, respectively, were included in these subgroups.

What the authors observed across the whole study: The 56-69-year group was small, and its depth increase did not reach significance, likely because of low power. After two AZD1222 doses, spike-specific TCR breadth and depth were significantly higher than at day 0 and than in MenACWY recipients. Conclusions about previously exposed vaccinees are limited because only six or seven AZD1222 recipients were SARS-CoV-2 seropositive at baseline. The whole spike protein was spanned by vaccine-associated CD4 TCRs, and dominant responses were seen in regions 160-218 and 743-854. Reportedly, close to half of the unique spike-specific TCRs recognized epitopes lying outside the regions that are mutated in the B.1.351 and B.1.1.7 variants. No day 14 peak-response samples were available, so repertoires were characterized only after the peak T cell response. Most participants were white British and females outnumbered males, and the authors suggested that clonal diversity may have been underestimated.

V is pruned by 4 bases and J by 4 bases, leaving 5 bases of the junction without a gene match. From its cysteine to its phenylalanine, the CDR3 spans 16 amino acids. Only CDR3 DNA is held: 48 bases, read in frame from base 1. In the germline V gene (reference sequence), CDR1 corresponds to LGHDT and CDR2 to YNNKEL. Note on this clone: Its recognized antigen is unknown. Per-nucleotide qualities are absent, and no much larger clonotype sits a single base away.

The CDR3 regions of human TCRbeta chains were subjected to immunosequencing. Per the source publication's procedure: Repertoire TCRs were matched against a reference library of SARS-CoV-2-specific TCRs generated with the MIRA antigen-specificity platform. Breadth meant the fraction of unique TCRs that were SARS-CoV-2-associated, whereas depth meant the fraction of total T cells that were SARS-CoV-2-associated. Each spike-specific TCR was assigned to its reactive spike region and to a CD4 or CD8 class using the MIRA data. Log10-transformed breadth and depth values were compared by one-way ANOVA with Sidak's multiple comparisons tests. This immuneACCESS table, as held by TCRdb, lists in-frame sequences with V and J called but not all clones. Of the missing ones, under half trace to an unresolved V gene in checked studies; the others have no known cause. The D gene and trimming were derived from the DNA, and the V and J assignments and clone size from that table. Here the sample has roughly 100,000 clones; almost 90% occur a single time. About 4.9% of the sample comes from the top ten.

The meaning of the sample's time point label: baseline before first vaccination. Vaccinee samples came from UK trials COV001 and COV002, including a single-blind randomized controlled phase 2/3 trial of AZD1222 (ChAdOx1 nCoV-19) in healthy adults. For TCRbeta chain sequencing, PBMC samples were collected from trial participants at day 0 and at day 28 after the second dose. The sequence was collected from an adult in good health. The starting material was peripheral blood, obtained on day 0 of AZD1222 vaccination. The chain joins TRBV3-1 (or the pseudogene TRBV3-2) to TRBJ2-3, with 13 middle bases fitting TRBD2. The sequenced DNA is TGTGCCAGCAGCCGGCGGACTAGCGGGAGATCAGATACGCAGTATTTT. The translation is CASSRRTSGRSDTQYF.